This T cell receptor beta chain was obtained from a study of cytomegalovirus exposure and HLA in healthy donors. Germline values: CDR1 SGHTA, CDR2 FQGNSA. V shed 3 bases and J 7 bases; nucleotides not matched to a gene: 9. CDR3 length: 14 amino acids. This PCR relied on a set of 60 Vbeta primers and 13 Jbeta primers. Libraries were prepared by immunoSEQ multiplex PCR; TCRdb keeps only in-frame clonotypes and omits some of them. The sample records about 240,000 clones, roughly 87% being singletons. The origin of this receptor is a woman aged 40 to 49 in good health and CMV-seropositive. The V gene is TRBV7-2, the J gene TRBJ2-7, with 7 bases lining up with TRBD2. Sequenced sample: PBMCs. In DNA form, the CDR3 reads TGTGCCAGCAGCTTGCGGGACGGACTAGGGGAGCAGTACTTC. Translating gives CASSLRDGLGEQYF.